These T cell receptor beta chains were read from a single sample in a study of T cell clones after liver transplantation. Using immunoSEQ multiplex PCR, the repertoire was profiled, and TCRdb retains in-frame clones only, with some absent. Here the sample spans 70,000 or so clones, about 92% being singletons. The material sequenced was CD4+ T cells from blood, taken before liver transplant. Receptor source: a human donor who received a liver transplant. Both conserved end residues are part of each CDR3. The order of the fields is D gene, CDR3 length, V gene, clone size, J gene, CDR3 DNA, CDR3 protein. The D gene is left open where the match is weak. The size field is filled for only some rows; it gives once, few, many or a size class.

>.|15|TRBV27|.|TRBJ2-1
TGTGCCAGCAGTTTCGTCGGAGCTAGCTACAATGAGCAGTTCTTC
CASSFVGASYNEQFF
>TRBD2|13|TRBV27|.|TRBJ2-1
TGTGCCAGCAAGTCTAGCGGGATATTTGAGCAGTTCTTC
CASKSSGIFEQFF
>.|13|TRBV18|.|TRBJ2-5
TGTGCCAGCTCACCGCCAGAGGGGCAGACCCAGTACTTC
CASSPPEGQTQYF
>.|14|TRBV14|few|TRBJ2-5
TGTGCCAGCAGCCACCGAGGGAGCCAAGAGACCCAGTACTTC
CASSHRGSQETQYF
>TRBD1|12|TRBV5-1|.|TRBJ2-7
TGCGCCAGCAGCTGGGACAGGGTAGAGCAGTACTTC
CASSWDRVEQYF
>.|14|TRBV7-2|.|TRBJ1-2
TGTGCCAGCAGCCCGCGCCTTAACCGGGGTGGCTACACCTTC
CASSPRLNRGGYTF
>TRBD2|14|TRBV2|.|TRBJ2-1
TGTGCCAGCAGAGACTGGACTAGCGCCAATGAGCAGTTCTTC
CASRDWTSANEQFF
>TRBD2|14|TRBV7-2|.|TRBJ2-4
TGTGCCAGCAGCCTAGCGGGAGCAGAAAACATTCAGTACTTC
CASSLAGAENIQYF
>.|16|TRBV7-2|.|TRBJ2-2
TGTGCCAGCAGCTCAGACAGACTCCGAAACACCGGGGAGCTGTTTTTT
CASSSDRLRNTGELFF
>.|16|TRBV9|.|TRBJ2-3
TGTGCCAGCAGCGTAGATAGGGAAAGGGGCACAGATACGCAGTATTTT
CASSVDRERGTDTQYF
>TRBD2|17|TRBV29-1|.|TRBJ2-3
TGCAGCGTTGTGGGAGGGCTAGCGGGAGAAAGCACAGATACGCAGTATTTT
CSVVGGLAGESTDTQYF
>.|15|TRBV11-3|.|TRBJ2-7
TGTGCCAGCAGCCCGACAACCCCGGTCTCCTACGAGCAGTACTTC
CASSPTTPVSYEQYF
>.|15|TRBV7-9|.|TRBJ2-5
TGTGCCAGCAGCTTCGGGCTAGCTGATCGAGAGACCCAGTACTTC
CASSFGLADRETQYF
>TRBD2|16|TRBV25-1|.|TRBJ2-1
TGTGCCAGCAGTGAGGGGACTAGTAGGTTCTACAATGAGCAGTTCTTC
CASSEGTSRFYNEQFF
>TRBD1|14|TRBV7-2|.|TRBJ2-7
TGTGCCAGCAGCTTAGTAGCAGGGGGCTACGAGCAGTACTTC
CASSLVAGGYEQYF
>.|16|TRBV5-4|.|TRBJ2-3
TGTGCCAGCAGCTTGTCAGGAGCGGCTAGCACAGATACGCAGTATTTT
CASSLSGAASTDTQYF
>TRBD1|15|TRBV2|.|TRBJ1-5
TGTGCCACCGCGACAGGGTCTAGTGACAATCAGCCCCAGCATTTT
CATATGSSDNQPQHF
>.|14|TRBV19|.|TRBJ1-3
TGTGCCAGTAGTATCGACGGATCTGGAAACACCATATATTTT
CASSIDGSGNTIYF
>TRBD2|15|TRBV5-1|.|TRBJ2-1
TGCGCCAGCACCTCCGGGACTAGCGGTTACAATGAGCAGTTCTTC
CASTSGTSGYNEQFF
>TRBD2|15|TRBV11-3|.|TRBJ2-7
TGTGCCAGCAGTTGGGGAGCGGGAGGTCCGTACGAGCAGTACTTC
CASSWGAGGPYEQYF